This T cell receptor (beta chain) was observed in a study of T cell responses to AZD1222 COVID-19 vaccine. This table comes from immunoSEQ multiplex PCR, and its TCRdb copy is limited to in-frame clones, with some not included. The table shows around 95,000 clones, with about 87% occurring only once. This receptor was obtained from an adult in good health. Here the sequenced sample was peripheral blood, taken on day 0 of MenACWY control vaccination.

This chain's CDR3 is CASSPLTGNTEAFF. The DNA for the CDR3 is TGTGCCAGCTCACCCCTGACCGGTAACACTGAAGCTTTCTTT. This chain connects TRBV18 to TRBJ1-1; D is unclear. CDR3 length equals 14 residues. The V and J ends lost 3 bases and 2 bases respectively, with 10 bases between them. Per germline, CDR1 KGHSH and CDR2 LQKENI.